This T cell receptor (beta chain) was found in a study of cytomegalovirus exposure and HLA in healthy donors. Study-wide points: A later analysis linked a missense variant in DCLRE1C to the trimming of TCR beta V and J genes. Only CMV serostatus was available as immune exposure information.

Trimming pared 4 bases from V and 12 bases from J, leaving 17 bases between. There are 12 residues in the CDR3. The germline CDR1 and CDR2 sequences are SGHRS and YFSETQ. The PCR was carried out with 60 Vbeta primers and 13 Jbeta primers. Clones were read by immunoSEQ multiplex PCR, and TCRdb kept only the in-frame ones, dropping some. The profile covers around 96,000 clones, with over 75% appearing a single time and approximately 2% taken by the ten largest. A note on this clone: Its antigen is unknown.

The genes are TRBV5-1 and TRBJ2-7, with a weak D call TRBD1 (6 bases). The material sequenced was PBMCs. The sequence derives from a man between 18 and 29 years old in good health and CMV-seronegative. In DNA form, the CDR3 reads TGCGCCAGCAGCCCATCCAACAGGGCTCCGTACTTC. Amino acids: CASSPSNRAPYF.